The 14 T cell receptor beta chains below come from one sample, sequenced in a study of shared clonotypes between healthy human individuals. Libraries were prepared by immunoSEQ multiplex PCR; TCRdb keeps only in-frame clonotypes and omits some of them. The table lists roughly 1,000,000 clones, 75% to 80% of them singletons. Sequenced input: memory CD4+ T cells from PBMCs. Documented subset: CD45RA-negative fraction. These receptors were taken from a man aged 18 to 29 in good health. Some clones in this sample may be carry-over from other donors' samples.

V and J are TRBV7-9 and TRBJ2-3; 7 bases line up with TRBD1. Trimming cost V 5 bases and J 0 bases; bases outside gene matches: 5. This CDR3 has 15 amino acids. Germline values: CDR1 SEHNR, CDR2 FQNEAQ (reference sequence). This CDR3 reads CASSPRGLSTDTQYF. CDR3 in DNA: TGTGCCAGCAGCCCTAGGGGGCTGAGCACAGATACGCAGTATTTT.

This clone was seen just once. The genes are TRBV18 and TRBJ2-1; 8 positions agree with TRBD2. Unmatched junction bases numbered 17, after V lost 3 bases and J lost 1 base. From germline, CDR1 is KGHSH and CDR2 LQKENI. This CDR3 has 20 residues. The CDR3 DNA is TGTGCCAGCTCACCCCCGCGGGGAGCGGGAGTAGGAGGATCCTACAATGAGCAGTTCTTC. Translation gives CASSPPRGAGVGGSYNEQFF.

The J gene is TRBJ2-5, the V gene TRBV19, with D tentatively TRBD1 or TRBD2 (6 bases each). Germline loops: CDR1 LNHDA, CDR2 SQIVND (reference sequence). V dropped 3 bases and J dropped 1 base, with 30 bases sitting between them. The length of the CDR3 is 21 residues. This chain's CDR3 is CASSIVARTADTLALQETQYF. DNA of the CDR3: TGTGCCAGTAGTATTGTCGCCCGGACAGCCGATACACTAGCCCTCCAAGAGACCCAGTACTTC.

CDR3: CASSLVRHPEAFF. DNA for the CDR3: TGTGCCAGCAGCTTAGTTCGACACCCTGAAGCTTTCTTT. The chain has TRBV7-2 and TRBJ1-1; D remains unclear. The CDR3 loop spans 13 amino acids. The germline CDR1 and CDR2 sequences are SGHTA and FQGNSA. Trimming stripped 1 base from V and 6 bases from J, with 9 bases between. The full variable domain, with the rest looked up from reference TRBV7-2 and TRBJ1-1, is GAGVSQSPSNKVTEKGKDVELRCDPISGHTALYWYRQSLGQGLEFLIYFQGNSAPDKSGLPSDRFSAERTGGSVSTLTIQRTQQEDSAVYLCASSLVRHPEAFFGQGTRLTVV.

The chain carries TRBV2 and TRBJ2-3, with D hard to call. From germline, CDR1 is SNHLY and CDR2 FYNNEI. V dropped 4 bases and J dropped 6 bases, with 11 bases sitting between them. The CDR3 extends over 13 amino acids. CDR3 sequence (DNA): TGTGCCAGCAGTGCTCCAGGAGTGGATACGCAGTATTTT. Translating it yields CASSAPGVDTQYF.

The V and J genes are TRBV7-2 and TRBJ2-5; possibly TRBD2 for D (6 bases). CDR3 size: 13 residues. Germline assignment: CDR1 SGHTA and CDR2 FQGNSA. V was trimmed by 7 bases and J by 7 bases, leaving 16 bases between them. The CDR3 nucleotides read TGTGCCAGCACCCAGGGAGGCACCGGGACCCAGTACTTC. Translated, it gives CASTQGGTGTQYF.

The V and J genes are TRBV18 and TRBJ2-3; TRBD1 matches at 7 bases. The CDR3 extends over 14 amino acids. CDR1 and CDR2 from the germline V gene are KGHSH and LQKENI. V was pared by 2 bases and J by 3 bases, with 2 bases of the junction left unmatched. The CDR3 protein is CASSPSTGTDTQYF. In DNA form, the CDR3 reads TGTGCCAGCTCACCATCGACAGGGACAGATACGCAGTATTTT.

This chain uses TRBV11-2 with TRBJ2-2; D uncertain. CDR1 is SGHAT and CDR2 is FQNNGV in the germline V gene. The CDR3 has 17 residues. Trimming took 2 bases from V and 0 from J, leaving 13 bases between them. As DNA, the CDR3 is TGTGCCAGCAGCTTACACAGAACCTCCGCGAACACCGGGGAGCTGTTTTTT. Translation gives CASSLHRTSANTGELFF.

As DNA, the CDR3 is TGTGCCAGCAGCCTGGGACAGGGTTCCTATGGCTACACCTTC. Amino acid sequence: CASSLGQGSYGYTF. The chain recombines TRBV7-3 with TRBJ1-2; 9 nucleotides align to TRBD1. The CDR3 extends over 14 amino acids. V shed 5 bases, J shed 4 bases, and the junction held 5 bases outside the gene matches. Per the germline V gene, CDR1 is SGHTA and CDR2 is FQGTGA. Full variable domain (rest looked up from reference TRBV7-3 and TRBJ1-2): GAGVSQTPSNKVTEKGKYVELRCDPISGHTALYWYRQSLGQGPEFLIYFQGTGAADDSGLPNDRFFAVRPEGSVSTLKIQRTERGDSAVYLCASSLGQGSYGYTFGSGTRLTVV.

Only one count was recorded for this clone. The rearrangement links TRBV5-1 to TRBJ1-3; D perhaps matches TRBD1 (5 bases). V lost 0 bases and J 7 bases, leaving 8 bases between the germline ends. The CDR3 is 13 amino acids. Looked up from germline, CDR1 is SGHRS and CDR2 is YFSETQ. Here the CDR3 reads CASSLGGLNTIYF. In DNA form, the CDR3 reads TGCGCCAGCAGCTTGGGGGGGTTGAACACCATATATTTT. Using reference TRBV5-1 and TRBJ1-3 for the parts outside the CDR3, the full variable domain is KAGVTQTPRYLIKTRGQQVTLSCSPISGHRSVSWYQQTPGQGLQFLFEYFSETQRNKGNFPGRFSGRQFSNSRSEMNVSTLELGDSALYLCASSLGGLNTIYFGEGSWLTVV.

This clone has only one observation. The chain uses TRBV9 and TRBJ2-2; 14 nucleotides match TRBD2. This CDR3 contains 16 residues. CDR1 SGDLS and CDR2 YYNGEE come from the germline V gene. The ends lost 3 bases at V and 7 bases at J; junction bases unmatched: 5. CDR3 nucleotides: TGTGCCAGCAGCGCGACTAGCGGGAGGGGGATCGGGGAGCTGTTTTTT. Amino acid sequence: CASSATSGRGIGELFF.

V and J are TRBV27 and TRBJ1-2; TRBD1 is a possible D gene (6 bases). The ends were cut back, 8 bases at V and 7 bases at J, with 17 bases in the middle. This CDR3 contains 13 residues. Per germline, CDR1 MNHEY and CDR2 SMNVEV (reference sequence). CDR3 amino acids: CASWPRGGGGYTF. DNA of the CDR3: TGTGCCAGCTGGCCCAGGGGCGGAGGTGGCTACACCTTC.

The chain links TRBV7-9 to TRBJ2-1; D gene ambiguous. Looked up from germline, CDR1 is SEHNR and CDR2 is FQNEAQ (reference sequence). This CDR3 has 15 residues. Deletions cut 2 bases from V and 6 bases from J, with 14 bases between. This chain's CDR3 is CASSLRVARGNEQFF. In nucleotides, the CDR3 is TGTGCCAGCAGCTTAAGGGTAGCCCGCGGCAATGAGCAGTTCTTC.

The table lists this clone with a few counts. V and J are TRBV13 and TRBJ1-1; possible D gene TRBD1, 6 bases. This CDR3 contains 14 residues. Germline CDR1 PRHDT, CDR2 FYEKMQ (reference sequence). The V end was cut by 5 bases, the J end by 6 bases, with 16 bases between. For the CDR3, the DNA is TGTGCCAGCAGCAGGGGGAGGGGAGGGGCTGAAGCTTTCTTT. It codes for CASSRGRGGAEAFF.